This T cell receptor beta chain came from a study of cytomegalovirus exposure and HLA in healthy donors. Healthy bone marrow donors supplied every sample. Primers included in the PCR were 60 Vbeta and 13 Jbeta primers. Data came from immunoSEQ multiplex PCR; TCRdb stores just in-frame clones and leaves some out. Of 110,000 to 150,000 clones in the sample, roughly four fifths were seen once. Germline-derived CDR1 and CDR2 are LNHDA and SQIVND (reference sequence). With 5 bases removed from V and 4 bases from J, the gap between germline ends came to 17 bases. The length of the CDR3 is 15 residues. The source is a male donor in good health and CMV-seronegative. The sample comprised PBMCs. The genes are TRBV19 and TRBJ1-2, with D maybe TRBD1 (6 bases). The CDR3 loop is CASSPSTGIGYGYTF. In nucleotides, the CDR3 is TGTGCCAGTAGTCCAAGTACAGGGATCGGCTATGGCTACACCTTC.